This note documents a single T cell receptor (beta chain) sequence. What this receptor recognizes is not known. Base qualities were left out, and no much larger clone turns up one base away. The Qiagen DNeasy kit was used to extract genomic DNA both from unsorted PBMCs and from the negatively selected CD4+ and CD8+ fractions. Using primers that anneal to V and J segments, immunoSEQ multiplex PCR amplified the TCR beta CDR3 regions. A synthetic immune receptor repertoire was used to minimize amplification bias, and any residual bias was removed computationally once sequencing was done. The study's own analysis went as follows. Repertoire diversity was quantified as the Shannon entropy index using custom Python scripts. Unsorted, CD4+ and CD8+ repertoires were analyzed separately, except for combined analyses in which CD4+ and CD8+ sequences were merged in silico. Clonal expansion was defined as at least a 2-fold frequency increase after treatment relative to C1D1, with a pseudocount of 0.5 for undetected baseline clones. Singleton clones were defined as clones with 0 or 1 copy at C1D1, and non-singleton clones were defined as clones with 2 or more copies. Clones expanded in unsorted samples were assigned a CD4+, CD8+ or unknown annotation through matching of protein sequences in sorted samples from the same patient. Diversity changes from C1D1 to C4D1 were tested in paired samples using Wilcoxon tests. TCRdb limited this immuneACCESS table to in-frame rearrangements with V and J called. A share of clones is missing; checked studies link under half to unresolved V genes, and the rest is unexplained. V and J calls plus clone size are reproduced from that table; the DNA served to infer D and trimming. The sample contains around 100,000 clones, around 89% of them found a single time. The ten top clones hold about 6.4% of the sample.

These data come from a study of PD-1 blockade in classical Hodgkin lymphoma (dated by TCRdb to between 2020 and 2021). Study-level background: Nivolumab dosing was 3 mg/kg intravenously every 2 weeks, continuing until either disease progression or unacceptable toxicity. The study used TCR beta sequencing and CyTOF to define a peripheral blood immune signature of response to PD-1 blockade in classical Hodgkin lymphoma.

This specimen's time point label, per the study, means: cycle 2 day 1 (C2D1) of nivolumab. All trial patients had relapsed after autologous stem cell transplantation, with cohorts A, B and C differing in prior brentuximab vedotin exposure. The trial cohort comprised some 60 patients with relapsed/refractory classical Hodgkin lymphoma whose best overall responses were complete response, partial response or progressive disease. Trial patients were treated with single-agent nivolumab in the multi-cohort phase II CheckMate 205 trial. An independent review committee assessed best overall response by applying the 2007 International Working Group response criteria. Trial PBMCs were collected just before the start of nivolumab (C1D1) and during therapy at cycle 2 day 1 and cycle 4 day 1. After peripheral blood was drawn into 8 mL Vacutainer Cell Preparation Tubes, PBMCs were isolated by centrifugation and then cryopreserved.

What the study reported, not specific to this receptor: Lower diversity was seen in patients whose nivolumab began less than 1 year after ASCT, and these patients were left out of later analyses so that immune reconstitution would not confound the results. Baseline TCR diversity was reported to be lower in newly diagnosed patients than in healthy donors and to be lower still in relapsed/refractory patients. The study was limited to a single clinical trial cohort, and causes of repertoire differences, possibly disease activity or prior therapy, remained undefined. CD4+ but not CD8+ TCR diversity rose significantly by C4D1 (p=0.0027 vs p=0.16), most apparent in complete responders (p=0.02). Baseline diversity similar to that of newly diagnosed patients was observed in trial patients achieving complete response, whereas significantly lower diversity was observed in partial responders and progressors.

CDR1 and CDR2 are read off the germline V gene as SGHRS and YFSETQ. Deletion took 0 bases off V and 5 bases off J, with a span of 13 bases between the germline ends. The CDR3, from cysteine to phenylalanine, totals 15 residues. The kept DNA is CDR3 alone, 45 bases in frame from the first base. This sequence uses TRBV5-1 and TRBJ2-3; TRBD2 might be the D gene, on 6 matching bases. The sequencing used peripheral blood mononuclear cells (PBMCs), collected before the second cycle of nivolumab. This clonotype was obtained from a human donor with classical Hodgkin lymphoma. The CDR3: CASSLAAGRGDTQYF. The base sequence is TGCGCCAGCAGCTTGGCAGCCGGGAGAGGAGATACGCAGTATTTT.